The source of this TCR beta chain is a study of vaccination effects on CD4 cells after COVID-19. In the study overall: Antigen-specific CD4+ T cells expanded by the ViraFEST assay with viral peptide pools were then sequenced. Two convalescent patients provided samples 16 days and one week prevaccination.

Germline CDR1 SGHRS, CDR2 YFSETQ. V was cut by 4 bases and J by 0 bases, with 14 bases left in between. The CDR3 sequence is 15 residues long. Data came from immunoSEQ multiplex PCR; TCRdb stores just in-frame clones and leaves some out. The table records approximately 60,000 clones, approximately 72% of them present only once. Comments on this clone: The antigen is not known.

Between days 9 and 11 of culture, CD4+ T cells were separated out. A PCR test confirmed that the person had SARS-CoV-2 infection between March and December 2020. This sequence was found in a human donor who had a prior SARS-CoV-2 infection. The sequenced sample was CD4+ T cells from PBMCs cultured without peptide, obtained before COVID-19 vaccination. This chain connects TRBV5-1 to TRBJ2-7; no clear D gene. This CDR3 is CASSPDGKNSYEQYF. The CDR3 DNA is TGCGCCAGCAGCCCGGACGGAAAGAACTCCTACGAGCAGTACTTC.